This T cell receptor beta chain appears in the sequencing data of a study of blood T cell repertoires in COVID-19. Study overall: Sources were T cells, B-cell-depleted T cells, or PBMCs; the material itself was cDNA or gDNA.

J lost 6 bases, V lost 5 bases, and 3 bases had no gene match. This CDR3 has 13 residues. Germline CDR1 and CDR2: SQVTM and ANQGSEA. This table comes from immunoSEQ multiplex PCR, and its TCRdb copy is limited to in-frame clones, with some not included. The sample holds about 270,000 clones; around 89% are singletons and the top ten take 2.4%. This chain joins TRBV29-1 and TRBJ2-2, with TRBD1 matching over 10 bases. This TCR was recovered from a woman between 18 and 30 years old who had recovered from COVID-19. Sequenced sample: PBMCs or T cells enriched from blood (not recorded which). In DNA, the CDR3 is TGCAGCGTTCCGGGACAGGGGCCCGGGGAGCTGTTTTTT. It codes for CSVPGQGPGELFF.